Reported below is one TCR beta chain. The antigen is unknown. These data come from a study of Ad26.COV2.S vaccination and SARS-CoV-2 variants. Study overall: The donor participated in the COV1001 trial, in its Ad26.COV2.S arm. By the intramuscular route, Ad26.COV2.S was given once, or twice 56 days apart. Study-wide results and caveats: Vaccinated individuals (as opposed to placebo recipients) had higher spike-specific TCR breadth. With respect to non-spike TCR breadth, vaccine and placebo recipients were similar.

V lost 4 bases to trimming and J lost 3 bases; unmatched junction nucleotides: 5. Germline CDR1 and CDR2: MNHEY and SVGEGT. CDR3 length equals 17 residues. Using immunoSEQ multiplex PCR, the repertoire was profiled, and TCRdb retains in-frame clones only, with some absent. This table holds over 400,000 clones, 92% found once. As to treatment: 19 received Ad26.COV2.S at low or high dose, single or two shots; about 5 received placebo; per-sample allocation not given. Specimen acquisition occurred on day 63 following the initial vaccine or placebo injection. This clonotype was sampled from a person between 18 and 65 years old who received the Ad26.COV2.S COVID-19 vaccine or a placebo. V is TRBV6-2 or TRBV6-3 and J is TRBJ2-1; 14 bases agree with TRBD2. Source: peripheral blood, taken in a trial of Ad26.COV2.S vaccine versus placebo. The CDR3 region has the DNA TGTGCCAGCAGTTCCCCGGGACTAGCGGGGGACTACAATGAGCAGTTCTTC. It translates to CASSSPGLAGDYNEQFF.